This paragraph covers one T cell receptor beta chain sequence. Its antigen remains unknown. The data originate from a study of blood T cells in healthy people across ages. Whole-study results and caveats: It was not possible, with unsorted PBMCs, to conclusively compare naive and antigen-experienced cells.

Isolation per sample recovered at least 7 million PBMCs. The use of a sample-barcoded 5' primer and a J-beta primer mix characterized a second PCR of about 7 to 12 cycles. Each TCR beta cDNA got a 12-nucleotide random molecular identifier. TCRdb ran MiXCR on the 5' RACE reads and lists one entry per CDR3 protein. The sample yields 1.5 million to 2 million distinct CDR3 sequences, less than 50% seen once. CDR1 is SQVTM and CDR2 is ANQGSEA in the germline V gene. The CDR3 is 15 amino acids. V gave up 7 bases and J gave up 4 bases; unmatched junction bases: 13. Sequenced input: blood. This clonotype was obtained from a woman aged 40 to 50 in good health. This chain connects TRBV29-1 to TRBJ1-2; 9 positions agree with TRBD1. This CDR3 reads CSAEGQGPLRYGYTF. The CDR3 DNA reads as TGCAGCGCAGAAGGACAGGGGCCCCTCCGCTATGGCTACACCTTC.